The clone carrying this T cell receptor beta chain came up once. Sequenced by immunoSEQ multiplex PCR; TCRdb stores in-frame clones only, minus some. The sample holds some 20,000 clones, about 97% seen once. Trimming at V came to 5 bases and at J to 4 bases, leaving 2 bases not matched to a gene. CDR1 and CDR2 (germline): ENHRY, SYGVKD. This CDR3 is 13 amino acids long. The entry originates in a study of T cells after posttransplantation cyclophosphamide. Cells defined as naive were viable CD3+CD4+ or CD3+CD8+ and CCR7+CD45RA+CD45RO-CD95-CD27+CD28+. The specimen was naive CD4+ T cells sorted from PBMCs. The V call is TRBV10-3, the J call TRBJ1-5; 7 bases line up with TRBD1. The sequence derives from a man in his fifties in good health, CMV-negative, and a related stem cell transplant donor. Written as DNA, the CDR3 is TGTGCCATCAGTCCGGGACAGAATCAGCCCCAGCATTTT. It specifies CAISPGQNQPQHF.